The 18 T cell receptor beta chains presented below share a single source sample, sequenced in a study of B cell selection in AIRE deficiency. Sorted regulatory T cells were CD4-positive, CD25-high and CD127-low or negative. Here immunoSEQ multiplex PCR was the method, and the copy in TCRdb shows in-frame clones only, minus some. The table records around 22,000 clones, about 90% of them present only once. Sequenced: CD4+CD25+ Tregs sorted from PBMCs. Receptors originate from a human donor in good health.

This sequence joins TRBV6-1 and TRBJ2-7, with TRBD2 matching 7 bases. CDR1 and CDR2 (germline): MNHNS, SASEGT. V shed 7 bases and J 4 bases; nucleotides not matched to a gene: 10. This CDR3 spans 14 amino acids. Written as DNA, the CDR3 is TGTGCCAGCACCCGAGGGGCGGGGGTATACGAGCAGTACTTC. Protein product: CASTRGAGVYEQYF.

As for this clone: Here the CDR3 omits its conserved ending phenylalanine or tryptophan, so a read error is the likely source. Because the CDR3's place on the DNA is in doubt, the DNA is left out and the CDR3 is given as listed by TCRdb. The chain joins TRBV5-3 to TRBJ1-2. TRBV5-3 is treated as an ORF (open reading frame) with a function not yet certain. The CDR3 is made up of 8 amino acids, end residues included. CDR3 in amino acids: CARSLIGG.

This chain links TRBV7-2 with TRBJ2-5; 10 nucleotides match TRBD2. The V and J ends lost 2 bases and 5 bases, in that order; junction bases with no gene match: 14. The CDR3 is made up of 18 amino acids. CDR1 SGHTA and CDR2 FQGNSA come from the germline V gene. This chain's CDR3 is CASSLTLAGAPIDETQYF. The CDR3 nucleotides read TGTGCCAGCAGCTTAACGCTAGCGGGGGCCCCGATCGACGAGACCCAGTACTTC.

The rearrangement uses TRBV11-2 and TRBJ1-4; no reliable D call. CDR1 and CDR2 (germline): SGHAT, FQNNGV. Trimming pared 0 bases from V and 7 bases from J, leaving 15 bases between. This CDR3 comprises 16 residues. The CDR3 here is CASSLDLGQTGEKLFF. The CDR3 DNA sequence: TGTGCCAGCAGCTTAGATCTAGGGCAGACGGGTGAAAAACTGTTTTTT.

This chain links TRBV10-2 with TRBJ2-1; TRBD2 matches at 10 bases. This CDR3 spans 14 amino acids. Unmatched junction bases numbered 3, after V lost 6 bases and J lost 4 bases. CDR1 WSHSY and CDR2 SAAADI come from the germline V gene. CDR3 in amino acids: CASRASGGYNEQFF. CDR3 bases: TGCGCCAGCAGGGCTAGCGGGGGTTACAATGAGCAGTTCTTC.

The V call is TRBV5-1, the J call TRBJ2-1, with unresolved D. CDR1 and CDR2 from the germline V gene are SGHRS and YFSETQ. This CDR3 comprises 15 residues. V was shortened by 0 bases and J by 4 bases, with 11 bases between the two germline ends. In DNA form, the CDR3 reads TGCGCCAGCAGCTTGGATTGGCGGACGTACAATGAGCAGTTCTTC. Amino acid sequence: CASSLDWRTYNEQFF.

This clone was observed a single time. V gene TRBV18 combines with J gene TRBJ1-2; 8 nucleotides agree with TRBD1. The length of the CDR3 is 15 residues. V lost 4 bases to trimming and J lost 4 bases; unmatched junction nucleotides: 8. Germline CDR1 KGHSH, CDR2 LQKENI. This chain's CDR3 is CASSQTGTGGYGYTF. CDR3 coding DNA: TGTGCCAGCTCACAGACAGGGACAGGAGGCTATGGCTACACCTTC.

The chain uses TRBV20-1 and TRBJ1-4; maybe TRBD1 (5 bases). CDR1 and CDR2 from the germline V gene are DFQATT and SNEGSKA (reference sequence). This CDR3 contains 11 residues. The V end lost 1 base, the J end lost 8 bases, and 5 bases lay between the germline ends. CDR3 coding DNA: TGCAGTGCTAGAGGGGGCGAAAAACTGTTTTTT. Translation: CSARGGEKLFF.

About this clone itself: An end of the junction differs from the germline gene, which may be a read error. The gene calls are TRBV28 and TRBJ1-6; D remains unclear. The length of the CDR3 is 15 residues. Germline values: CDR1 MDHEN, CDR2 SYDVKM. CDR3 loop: CASSLVWEKNSPLHF. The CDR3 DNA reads TGTGCCAGTAGTTTAGTATGGGAAAAGAATTCACCCCTCCACTTT.

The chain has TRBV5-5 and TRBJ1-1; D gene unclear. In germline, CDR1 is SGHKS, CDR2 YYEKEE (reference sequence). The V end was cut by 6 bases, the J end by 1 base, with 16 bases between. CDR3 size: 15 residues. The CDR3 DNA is TGTGCCAGCAAATATCTGGAGGGCGGGAACACTGAAGCTTTCTTT. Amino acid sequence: CASKYLEGGNTEAFF.

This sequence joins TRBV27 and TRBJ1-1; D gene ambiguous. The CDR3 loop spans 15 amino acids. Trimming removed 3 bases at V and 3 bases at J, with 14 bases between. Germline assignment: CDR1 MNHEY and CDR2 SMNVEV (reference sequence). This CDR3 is CASSFSARGDTEAFF. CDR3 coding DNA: TGTGCCAGCAGTTTTTCGGCTAGAGGAGACACTGAAGCTTTCTTT.

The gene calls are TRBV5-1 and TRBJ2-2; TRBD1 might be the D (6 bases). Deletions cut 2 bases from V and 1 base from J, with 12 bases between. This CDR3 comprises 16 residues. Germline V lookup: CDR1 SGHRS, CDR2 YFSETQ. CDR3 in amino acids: CASSLGGIWNTGELFF. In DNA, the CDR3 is TGCGCCAGCAGCTTAGGGGGAATCTGGAACACCGGGGAGCTGTTTTTT.

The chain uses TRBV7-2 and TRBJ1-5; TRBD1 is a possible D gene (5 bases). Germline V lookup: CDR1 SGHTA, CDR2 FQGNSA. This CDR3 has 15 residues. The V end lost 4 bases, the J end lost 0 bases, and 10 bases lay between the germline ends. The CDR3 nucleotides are TGTGCCAGCAGCTCCGGGGGTTATAGCAATCAGCCCCAGCATTTT. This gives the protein CASSSGGYSNQPQHF.

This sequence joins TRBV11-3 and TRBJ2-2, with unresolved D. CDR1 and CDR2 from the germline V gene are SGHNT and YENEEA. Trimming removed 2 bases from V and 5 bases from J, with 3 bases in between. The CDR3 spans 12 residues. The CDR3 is CASSLLTGELFF. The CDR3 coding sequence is TGTGCCAGCAGCTTACTTACCGGGGAGCTGTTTTTT. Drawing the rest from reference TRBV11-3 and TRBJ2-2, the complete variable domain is EAGVVQSPRYKIIEKKQPVAFWCNPISGHNTLYWYLQNLGQGPELLIRYENEEAVDDSQLPKDRFSAERLKGVDSTLKIQPAELGDSAVYLCASSLLTGELFFGEGSRLTVL.

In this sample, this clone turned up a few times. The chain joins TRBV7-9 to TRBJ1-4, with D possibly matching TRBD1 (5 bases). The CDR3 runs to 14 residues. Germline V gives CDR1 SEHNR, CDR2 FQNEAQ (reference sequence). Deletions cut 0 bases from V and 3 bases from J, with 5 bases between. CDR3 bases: TGTGCCAGCAGCTTAGCAGGGGCTAATGAAAAACTGTTTTTT. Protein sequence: CASSLAGANEKLFF.

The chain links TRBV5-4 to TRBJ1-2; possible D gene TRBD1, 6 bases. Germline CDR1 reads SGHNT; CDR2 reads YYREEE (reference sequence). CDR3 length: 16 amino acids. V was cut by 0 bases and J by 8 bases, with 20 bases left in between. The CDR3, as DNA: TGTGCCAGCAGCTTGGAGGGTGCCAGGGGATTACAGGGCTACACCTTC. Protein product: CASSLEGARGLQGYTF.

CDR3 residues: CASSRAVGNTEAFF. The CDR3, as DNA: TGTGCCAGCAGCCGTGCGGTGGGGAATACTGAAGCTTTCTTT. The chain has TRBV4-2 and TRBJ1-1; D unresolved. This CDR3 is built from 14 residues. Germline assignment: CDR1 LGHNA and CDR2 YNFKEQ. Trimming shortened V by 4 bases and J by 5 bases, and 14 bases separated the two germline ends.

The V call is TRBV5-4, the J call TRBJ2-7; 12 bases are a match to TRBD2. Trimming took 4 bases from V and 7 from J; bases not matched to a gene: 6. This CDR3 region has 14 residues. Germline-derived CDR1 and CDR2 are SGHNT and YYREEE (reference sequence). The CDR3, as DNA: TGTGCCAGCAGCCTACTAGCGGGAGGCGAGGAGCAGTACTTC. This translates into CASSLLAGGEEQYF.